These T cell receptor beta chains were read from a single sample in a study of control samples from healthy donors and cancer patients. Sequencing was performed with immunoSEQ multiplex PCR; in TCRdb, only in-frame clones are kept and a portion is missing. The sample has 40,000 to 50,000 clones, around four fifths seen once; the top ten hold approximately 50%. Sequenced input: blood. These receptors all stem from a man aged 55 to 69 in good health. The CDR3 runs from the conserved cysteine through the conserved F or W. Each record gives: V gene, D gene, clone size, J gene, CDR3 protein, CDR3 DNA. D genes are given only for firm matches. Expanded clones are given a class, and other clones once, few, many or no size at all.

TRBV15	-	-	TRBJ1-4	CATSRDPGEKLFF	TGTGCCACCAGCAGAGATCCTGGGGAAAAACTGTTTTTT
TRBV18	TRBD1	-	TRBJ2-7	CASSHRGQVGSYEQYF	TGTGCCAGCTCCCACCGGGGACAGGTGGGATCCTACGAGCAGTACTTC
TRBV5-1	TRBD2	-	TRBJ2-2	CASRLQPGLAGTGELFF	TGCGCCAGCAGACTGCAACCGGGACTAGCGGGGACCGGGGAGCTGTTTTTT
TRBV25-1	-	-	TRBJ2-1	CASLNEQFF	TGTGCCAGCTTGAATGAGCAGTTCTTC
TRBV11-2	-	few	TRBJ2-2	CASSPNPEIGHTGELFF	TGTGCCAGCAGCCCGAACCCCGAGATCGGGCACACCGGGGAGCTGTTTTTT
TRBV6-5	-	-	TRBJ1-4	CASSRNEKLFF	TGTGCCAGCTCTCGGAATGAAAAACTGTTTTTT
TRBV28	-	-	TRBJ1-1	CATWVQGEGTEAFF	TGTGCCACCTGGGTGCAGGGAGAAGGCACTGAAGCTTTCTTT
TRBV6-6	TRBD2	-	TRBJ2-5	CASGLAGVGETQYF	TGTGCCAGCGGATTAGCGGGAGTAGGAGAGACCCAGTACTTC
TRBV2	-	-	TRBJ1-1	CASSARVMNTEAFF	TGTGCCAGCAGTGCTCGGGTCATGAACACTGAAGCTTTCTTT
TRBV5-1	-	-	TRBJ1-1	CASRRTDRTNTEAFF	TGCGCCAGCCGGCGGACAGACAGGACCAACACTGAAGCTTTCTTT
TRBV5-1	-	-	TRBJ1-3	CASSTGQLPSGNTIYF	TGCGCCAGCAGCACCGGACAGTTGCCCTCTGGAAACACCATATATTTT
TRBV28	TRBD1	-	TRBJ1-4	CASSAGGSTNEKLFF	TGTGCCAGCAGTGCAGGGGGCTCAACTAATGAAAAACTGTTTTTT
TRBV30	-	-	TRBJ1-1	CAWSVLGGAAEAFF	TGTGCCTGGAGTGTACTAGGGGGTGCAGCTGAAGCTTTCTTT
TRBV25-1	-	-	TRBJ1-2	CASSPPGEWSYGYTF	TGTGCCAGCAGCCCCCCTGGGGAGTGGTCCTATGGCTACACCTTC
TRBV18	TRBD1	-	TRBJ1-1	CASSLDRVGRGTEAFF	TGTGCCAGCTCACTGGACAGGGTTGGACGTGGCACTGAAGCTTTCTTT
TRBV7-6	-	-	TRBJ2-5	CASSLRQTQYF	TGTGCCAGCAGCCTCCGACAGACCCAGTACTTC
TRBV5-4	-	-	TRBJ2-5	CASSWDSGQETQYF	TGTGCCAGCAGCTGGGACTCCGGCCAAGAGACCCAGTACTTC
TRBV7-6	TRBD1	-	TRBJ1-2	CASSLAAGGTGVGYTF	TGTGCCAGCAGCTTAGCAGCGGGCGGGACAGGGGTTGGCTACACCTTC
TRBV10-3	-	-	TRBJ2-1	CAISERGASGYNEQFF	TGTGCCATCAGTGAGAGGGGGGCCTCGGGATACAATGAGCAGTTCTTC
TRBV18	-	-	TRBJ2-1	CASSPPATSYNEQFF	TGTGCCAGCTCACCACCTGCCACCAGTTACAATGAGCAGTTCTTC
TRBV19	-	-	TRBJ2-1	CASSIQLGVYNEQFF	TGTGCCAGTAGTATCCAGCTAGGGGTGTACAATGAGCAGTTCTTC
TRBV10-3	-	once	TRBJ1-3	CAAGGSGNTIYF	TGTGCCGCCGGGGGTTCTGGAAACACCATATATTTT